This record concerns one TCR beta chain sequence. Antigen unknown. The sample comes from a study of spatial heterogeneity in lung cancer. The CDR3 consists of 14 residues. The V and J ends lost 2 bases and 1 base respectively, with 9 bases between them. Germline V lookup: CDR1 SGHVS, CDR2 FNYEAQ. Time point here: sample taken at primary tumor resection. Tumor, nontumor lung or frozen PBMC supplied whole RNA, sequenced without sorting. TCR cDNA molecules were tagged individually, and each one carried a unique molecular identifier. In TCRdb, the 5' RACE reads were re-called with MiXCR into one record per CDR3 protein. The sample holds about 9,800 distinct CDR3 sequences, around half seen once. General study points: The estimate shows that only around 7% of tumor T cells were covered for alpha and roughly 13% for beta chains. Counts that tracked tumor mutation counts were those of expanded intratumoral alpha and beta TCRs.

The TCR comes from a female donor with early-stage non-small cell lung cancer. V usage is TRBV7-6 and J usage is TRBJ2-7; tentatively, D is TRBD1 (6 bases). Sample: lung tumor tissue, taken at surgery. Written as DNA, the CDR3 is TGTGCCAGCAGCTTACGGGACACTTCCTACGAGCAGTACTTC. The encoded protein is CASSLRDTSYEQYF.